Sequencing of this T cell receptor beta chain was carried out in a study of cytomegalovirus exposure and HLA in healthy donors. Whole-study results and caveats: Solely CMV serostatus was available to characterize immune exposure. Three chains linked to CMV were shown in vitro to be specific for CMV antigens.

As to this clone: Antigen unknown.

The PCR ran on 60 Vbeta and 13 Jbeta primers. The table came from immunoSEQ multiplex PCR; TCRdb's copy has only in-frame clones and leaves some out. The data hold about 160,000 clones, with around 75% observed a single time. CDR1 is SNHLY and CDR2 is FYNNEI in the germline V gene. The CDR3 runs to 15 residues. V was pared by 5 bases and J by 3 bases, with 6 bases of the junction left unmatched. These donors, healthy bone marrow donors, were studied. Unrecorded immune exposure was likely among donors, who were nominally healthy when sampled. The sequencing input was PBMCs. V usage is TRBV2 and J usage is TRBJ1-5, with 8 nucleotides matching TRBD1. The source is a woman in her forties or fifties in good health and CMV-seropositive. The CDR3 nucleotides read TGTGCCAGCAGTCCCTCGACAGGGGTCAATCAGCCCCAGCATTTT. This sequence encodes CASSPSTGVNQPQHF.